The subject of this entry is one TCR beta chain. The assay was immunoSEQ multiplex PCR, and TCRdb's table has in-frame clones only and misses some. Of tens of thousands of clones in the sample, about 87% were seen once. This specimen comes from a study of OX40 agonist ivuxolimab in advanced cancers. CDR3 length: 13 residues. The V gene's germline CDR1 is SGDLS and CDR2 YYNGEE. V was pared by 0 bases and J by 6 bases, with 7 bases between. The clonotype was recovered from an adult with an advanced solid tumor such as melanoma, head and neck, liver or kidney cancer. The specimen comprised CD4+ or CD8+ T cells sorted from blood, sampled in a trial of the OX40 agonist ivuxolimab. The V call is TRBV9, the J call TRBJ2-1; the D gene is possibly TRBD1 (5 bases). The CDR3 DNA reads TGTGCCAGCAGCGTAGTTACAGGCAATGAGCAGTTCTTC. It codes for CASSVVTGNEQFF.